This T cell receptor (beta chain) was sequenced during a study of T cells in narcolepsy. Overall study context: Enrolled donors included narcolepsy type 1 or type 2 patients and healthy controls. Whole-study findings and limits: In some patient and control memory CD4+ samples, autoreactive clones were absent. HCRT-specific and TRIB2-specific autoreactive clonotypes appeared among same-patient CSF and blood CD4+ clonotypes. Blood of same and different patients, but not healthy controls, reportedly held recurring autoreactive clonotypes.

As to this clone: Its antigen is as yet unknown.

Trimming pared 4 bases from V and 5 bases from J, leaving 16 bases between. The CDR3 loop spans 14 amino acids. Germline V gives CDR1 SGHDT, CDR2 YYEEEE. Data came from immunoSEQ multiplex PCR; TCRdb stores just in-frame clones and leaves some out. The sample lists 25,000 to 30,000 clones, around four fifths seen once, with less than 1% in the top ten. The sequencing sample was made of CD45RA- memory CD4+ T cells from PBMCs. The rearrangement uses TRBV5-6 and TRBJ2-7; D tentatively reads TRBD1 or TRBD2 (6 bases each). The sequence came from a human donor with narcolepsy. CDR3 loop: CASSTRRRGDEQYF. The CDR3, as DNA: TGTGCCAGCAGCACGAGGAGGAGGGGGGACGAGCAGTACTTC.